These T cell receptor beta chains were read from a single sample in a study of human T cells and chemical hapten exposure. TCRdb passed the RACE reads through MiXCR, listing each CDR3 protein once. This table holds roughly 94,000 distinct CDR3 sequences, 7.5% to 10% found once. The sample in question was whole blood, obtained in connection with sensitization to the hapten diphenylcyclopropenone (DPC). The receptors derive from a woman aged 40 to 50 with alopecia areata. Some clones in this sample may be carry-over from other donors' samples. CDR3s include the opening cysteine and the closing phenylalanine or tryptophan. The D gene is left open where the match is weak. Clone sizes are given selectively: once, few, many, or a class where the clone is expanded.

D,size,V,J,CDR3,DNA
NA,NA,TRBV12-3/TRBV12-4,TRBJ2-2,CASRTVNTGELFF,TGTGCCAGCAGGACCGTGAACACCGGGGAGCTGTTTTTT
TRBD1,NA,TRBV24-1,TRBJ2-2,CATGTGGIQSTGELFF,TGTGCCACGGGGACAGGGGGTATTCAGAGCACCGGGGAGCTGTTTTTT
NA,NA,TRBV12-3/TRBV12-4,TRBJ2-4,CASRPSRAGENIQYF,TGTGCCAGCAGGCCCTCAAGGGCAGGAGAAAACATTCAGTACTTC
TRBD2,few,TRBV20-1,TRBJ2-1,CSARDWASGGEGNNEQFF,TGCAGTGCTAGAGATTGGGCTAGCGGGGGAGAAGGAAACAATGAGCAGTTCTTC
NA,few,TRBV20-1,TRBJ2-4,CSARDLGGGRRSIQYF,TGCAGTGCTAGAGATTTAGGGGGCGGGAGAAGAAGCATTCAGTACTTC
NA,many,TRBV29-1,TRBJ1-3,CSAGYGEKGHTIYF,TGCAGCGCCGGGTACGGGGAAAAAGGGCACACCATATATTTT
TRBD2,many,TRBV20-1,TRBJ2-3,CSARDPSGSADTQYF,TGCAGTGCTAGAGATCCTAGCGGGAGTGCAGATACGCAGTATTTT
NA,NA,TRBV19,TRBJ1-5,CASSIFAGSPQPQHF,TGTGCCAGTAGTATTTTCGCCGGTTCACCTCAGCCCCAGCATTTT
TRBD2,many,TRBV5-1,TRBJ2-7,CASSKGLADFSYEQYF,TGCGCCAGCAGCAAGGGACTAGCGGACTTCTCCTACGAGCAGTACTTC
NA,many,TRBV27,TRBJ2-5,CASSTLGSEETQYF,TGTGCCAGCAGCACCCTAGGATCGGAAGAGACCCAGTACTTC
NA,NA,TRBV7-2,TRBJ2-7,CASSLVVRGTYEQYF,TGTGCCAGCAGCTTAGTGGTCCGAGGAACCTACGAGCAGTACTTC
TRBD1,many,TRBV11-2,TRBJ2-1,CASSSGTGAYNEQFF,TGTGCCAGCAGCTCCGGGACAGGAGCCTACAATGAGCAGTTCTTC
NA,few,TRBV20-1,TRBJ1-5,CSAPGIGASGNQPQHF,TGCAGTGCTCCTGGCATTGGGGCCTCGGGCAATCAGCCCCAGCATTTT
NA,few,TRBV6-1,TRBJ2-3,CASSGMDFADTQYF,TGTGCCAGCAGCGGAATGGACTTTGCAGATACGCAGTATTTT
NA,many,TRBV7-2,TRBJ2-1,CASSLGAGGYNEQFF,TGTGCCAGCAGCTTAGGGGCTGGGGGTTACAATGAGCAGTTCTTC
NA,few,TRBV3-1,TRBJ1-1,CASSLPGRGNTEAFF,TGTGCCAGCAGTCTTCCGGGCCGGGGGAACACTGAAGCTTTCTTT
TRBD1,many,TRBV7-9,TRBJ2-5,CASGSLEQGDRCQYF,TGTGCCAGCGGCTCCCTTGAGCAGGGGGATCGATGCCAGTACTTC
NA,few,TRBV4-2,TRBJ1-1,CASSQEWGTEAFF,TGTGCCAGCAGCCAAGAGTGGGGCACTGAAGCTTTCTTT
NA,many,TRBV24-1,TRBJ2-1,CATSDPPGGSSYNEQFF,TGTGCCACCAGTGATCCCCCAGGGGGGAGCTCCTACAATGAGCAGTTCTTC
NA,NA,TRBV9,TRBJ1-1,CASSVESGEAFF,TGTGCCAGCAGCGTAGAGAGCGGAGAAGCTTTCTTT
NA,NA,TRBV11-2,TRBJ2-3,CASSFKGVDTQYF,TGTGCCAGCAGCTTCAAGGGCGTAGATACGCAGTATTTT
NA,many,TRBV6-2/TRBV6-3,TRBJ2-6,CASSNSGANVLTF,TGTGCCAGCAGTAACTCTGGGGCCAACGTCCTGACTTTC
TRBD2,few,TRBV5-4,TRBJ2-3,CASSYRLAGDADTQYF,TGTGCCAGCAGCTATCGACTAGCGGGAGATGCAGATACGCAGTATTTT
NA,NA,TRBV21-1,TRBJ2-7,CASSKESPTQRTSYEQYF,TGTGCCAGCAGCAAAGAGTCGCCGACCCAGCGGACCTCCTACGAGCAGTACTTC
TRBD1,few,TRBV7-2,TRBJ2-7,CASSLALAGGAYEQYF,TGTGCCAGCAGCTTAGCCCTGGCAGGGGGCGCCTACGAGCAGTACTTC
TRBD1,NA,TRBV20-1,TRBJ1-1,CSARGQGGTEAFF,TGCAGTGCTAGGGGACAGGGGGGAACTGAAGCTTTCTTT
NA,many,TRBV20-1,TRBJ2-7,CSASVGGSTYEQYF,TGCAGTGCTAGTGTAGGAGGCTCAACCTACGAGCAGTACTTC
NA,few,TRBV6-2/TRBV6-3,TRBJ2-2,CASSSYRAPGNTGELFF,TGTGCCAGCAGCTCTTACAGGGCCCCGGGGAACACCGGGGAGCTGTTTTTT
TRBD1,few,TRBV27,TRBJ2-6,CASSSSGTGAGANVLTF,TGTGCCAGCAGTTCATCCGGGACAGGGGCTGGGGCCAACGTCCTGACTTTC
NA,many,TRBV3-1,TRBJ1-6,CASSPREGESPLHF,TGTGCCAGCAGCCCCAGGGAGGGAGAATCACCCCTCCACTTT
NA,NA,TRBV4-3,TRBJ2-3,CASSQELLWGTDTQYF,TGCGCCAGCAGCCAAGAACTGCTATGGGGCACAGATACGCAGTATTTT
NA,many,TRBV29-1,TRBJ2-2,CSAQTVPTGELFF,TGCAGCGCCCAGACAGTCCCCACCGGGGAGCTGTTTTTT
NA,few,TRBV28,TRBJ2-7,CASSSASDSYEQYF,TGTGCCAGCAGTTCGGCTAGCGACTCCTACGAGCAGTACTTC
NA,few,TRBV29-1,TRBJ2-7,CSVEAGSVSYEQYF,TGCAGCGTTGAAGCAGGGAGTGTCTCCTACGAGCAGTACTTC
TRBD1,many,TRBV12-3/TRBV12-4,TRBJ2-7,CASSLVSQGAYEQYF,TGTGCCAGCAGTTTAGTTAGCCAGGGGGCATACGAGCAGTACTTC
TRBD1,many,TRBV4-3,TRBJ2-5,CASSQDRTGGGETQYF,TGCGCCAGCAGCCAAGACCGGACAGGGGGAGGAGAGACCCAGTACTTC
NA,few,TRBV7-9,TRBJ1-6,CASSGGEPNSPLHF,TGTGCCAGCAGCGGAGGGGAGCCAAATTCACCCCTCCACTTT
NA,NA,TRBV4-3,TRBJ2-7,CASSQGVSPYEQYF,TGCGCCAGCAGCCAAGGGGTTTCCCCCTACGAGCAGTACTTC
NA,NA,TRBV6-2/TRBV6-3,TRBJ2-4,CASRSGGNIQYF,TGTGCCAGCCGATCTGGGGGGAACATTCAGTACTTC
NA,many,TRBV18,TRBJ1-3,CASSPSGRTGNTIYF,TGTGCCAGCTCACCATCGGGGAGAACTGGAAACACCATATATTTT
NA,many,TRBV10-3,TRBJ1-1,CAIRAGRDTEAFF,TGTGCCATCAGAGCCGGGCGTGACACTGAAGCTTTCTTT